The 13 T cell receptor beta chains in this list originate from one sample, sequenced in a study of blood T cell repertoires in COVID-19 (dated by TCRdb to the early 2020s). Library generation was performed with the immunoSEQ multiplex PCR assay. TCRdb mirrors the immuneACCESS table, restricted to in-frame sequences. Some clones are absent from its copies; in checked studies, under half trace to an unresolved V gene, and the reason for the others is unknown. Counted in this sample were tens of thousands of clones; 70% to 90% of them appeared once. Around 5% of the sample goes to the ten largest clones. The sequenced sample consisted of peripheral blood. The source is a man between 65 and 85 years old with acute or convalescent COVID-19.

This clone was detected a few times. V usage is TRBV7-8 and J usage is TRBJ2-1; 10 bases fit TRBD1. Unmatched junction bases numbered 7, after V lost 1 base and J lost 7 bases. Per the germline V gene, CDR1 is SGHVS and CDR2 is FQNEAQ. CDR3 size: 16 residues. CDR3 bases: TGTGCCAGCAGCTTAGGGTGGGGACAGGGGCAGAATGAGCAGTTCTTC. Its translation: CASSLGWGQGQNEQFF.

CDR3 sequence: CASGEKWTHTGELFF. DNA of the CDR3: TGTGCCAGCGGGGAGAAGTGGACCCACACCGGGGAGCTGTTTTTT. This chain joins TRBV2 and TRBJ2-2, with D possibly being TRBD2 (5 bases). V was cut by 8 bases and J by 3 bases, with 16 bases left in between. CDR1 and CDR2 from the germline V gene are SNHLY and FYNNEI. This CDR3 is built from 15 residues.

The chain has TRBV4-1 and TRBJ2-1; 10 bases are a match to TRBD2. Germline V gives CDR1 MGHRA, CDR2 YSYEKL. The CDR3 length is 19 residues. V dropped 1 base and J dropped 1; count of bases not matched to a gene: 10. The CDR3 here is CASSQGGLAGDKSYNEQFF. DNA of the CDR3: TGCGCCAGCAGCCAAGGGGGCCTAGCGGGGGACAAGTCCTACAATGAGCAGTTCTTC.

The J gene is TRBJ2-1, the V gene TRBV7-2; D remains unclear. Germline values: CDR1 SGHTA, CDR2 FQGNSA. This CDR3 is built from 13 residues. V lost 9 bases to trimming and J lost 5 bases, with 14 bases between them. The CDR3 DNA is TGTGCCAGGCTACACCGACAAAACAATGAGCAGTTCTTC. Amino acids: CARLHRQNNEQFF.

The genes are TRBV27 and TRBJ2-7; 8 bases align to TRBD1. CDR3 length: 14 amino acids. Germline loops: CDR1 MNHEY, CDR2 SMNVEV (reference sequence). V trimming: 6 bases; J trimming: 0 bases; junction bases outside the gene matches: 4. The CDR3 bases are TGTGCCAGCAGGGGACAGGCCGCCTCCTACGAGCAGTACTTC. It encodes CASRGQAASYEQYF.

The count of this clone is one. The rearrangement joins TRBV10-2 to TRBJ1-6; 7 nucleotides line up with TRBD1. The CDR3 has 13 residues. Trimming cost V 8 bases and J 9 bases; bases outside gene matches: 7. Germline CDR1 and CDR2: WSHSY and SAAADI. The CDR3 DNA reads TGCGCCAGCCTCTCGACAGGGAGTTCACCCCTCCACTTT. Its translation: CASLSTGSSPLHF.

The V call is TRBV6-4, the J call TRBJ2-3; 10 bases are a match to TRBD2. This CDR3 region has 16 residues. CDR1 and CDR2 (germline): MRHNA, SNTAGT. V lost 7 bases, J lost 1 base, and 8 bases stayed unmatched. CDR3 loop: CASTPVAGGGTDTQYF. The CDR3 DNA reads TGTGCCAGCACCCCGGTAGCGGGGGGTGGCACAGATACGCAGTATTTT.

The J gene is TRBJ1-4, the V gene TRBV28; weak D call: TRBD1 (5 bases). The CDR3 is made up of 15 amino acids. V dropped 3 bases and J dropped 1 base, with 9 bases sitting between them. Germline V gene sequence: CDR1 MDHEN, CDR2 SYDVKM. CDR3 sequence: CASSLWGGTNEKLFF. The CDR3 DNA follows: TGTGCCAGCAGTTTGTGGGGCGGAACTAATGAAAAACTGTTTTTT.

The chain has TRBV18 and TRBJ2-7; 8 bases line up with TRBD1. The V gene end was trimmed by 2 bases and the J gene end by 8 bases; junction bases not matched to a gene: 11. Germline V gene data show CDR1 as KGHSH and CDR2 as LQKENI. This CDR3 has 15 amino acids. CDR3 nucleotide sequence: TGTGCCAGCTCACCATTGGGACAGGATGGTGTAAAGCAGTACTTC. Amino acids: CASSPLGQDGVKQYF.

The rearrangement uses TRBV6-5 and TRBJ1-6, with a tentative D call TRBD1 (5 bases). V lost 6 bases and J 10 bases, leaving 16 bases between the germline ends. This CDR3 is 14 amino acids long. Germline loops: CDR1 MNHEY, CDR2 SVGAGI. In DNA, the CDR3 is TGTGCCAGCAGCAGCGATCGACAGTGGTCACCCCTCCACTTT. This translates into CASSSDRQWSPLHF.

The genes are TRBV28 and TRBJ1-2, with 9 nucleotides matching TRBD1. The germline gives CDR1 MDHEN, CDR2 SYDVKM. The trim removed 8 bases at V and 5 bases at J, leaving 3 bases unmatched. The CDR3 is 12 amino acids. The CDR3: CASLDRGYGYTF. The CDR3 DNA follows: TGTGCCAGCCTGGACAGGGGATATGGCTACACCTTC.

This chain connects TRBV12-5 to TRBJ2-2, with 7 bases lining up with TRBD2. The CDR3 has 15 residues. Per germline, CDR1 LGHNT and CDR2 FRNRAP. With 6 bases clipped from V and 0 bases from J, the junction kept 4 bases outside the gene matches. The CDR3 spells CASGWTSTNTGELFF. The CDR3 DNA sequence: TGTGCTAGTGGCTGGACTAGTACGAACACCGGGGAGCTGTTTTTT.

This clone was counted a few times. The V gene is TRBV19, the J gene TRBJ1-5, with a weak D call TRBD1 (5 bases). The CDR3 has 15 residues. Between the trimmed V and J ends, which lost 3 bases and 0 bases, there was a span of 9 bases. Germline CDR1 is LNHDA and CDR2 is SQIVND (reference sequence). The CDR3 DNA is TGTGCCAGTAGTATCGGGGGGTATAGCAATCAGCCCCAGCATTTT. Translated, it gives CASSIGGYSNQPQHF.